Sequencing of this T cell receptor (beta chain) was carried out in a study of cytomegalovirus exposure and HLA in healthy donors. Study information: Approximately 85 million unique TCRs from HLA-typed donors made up an early data release.

Both 60 Vbeta primers and 13 Jbeta primers went into the PCR. This table comes from immunoSEQ multiplex PCR, and its TCRdb copy is limited to in-frame clones, with some not included. The sample holds 160,000 or so clones; 65% to 90% are singletons and the top ten take roughly 6.7%. V was cut by 8 bases and J by 0 bases, with 23 bases left in between. The CDR3 consists of 19 residues. Germline assignment: CDR1 LNHDA and CDR2 SQIVND (reference sequence). The receptor was isolated from a man between 50 and 59 years old in good health and CMV-seropositive. The material sequenced was PBMCs. V gene TRBV19 combines with J gene TRBJ1-6, with a tentative D call TRBD1 (5 bases). This CDR3 is CASQQAHRALSSYNSPLHF. CDR3 DNA sequence: TGTGCCAGTCAACAGGCACACCGGGCTTTAAGCTCCTATAATTCACCCCTCCACTTT.